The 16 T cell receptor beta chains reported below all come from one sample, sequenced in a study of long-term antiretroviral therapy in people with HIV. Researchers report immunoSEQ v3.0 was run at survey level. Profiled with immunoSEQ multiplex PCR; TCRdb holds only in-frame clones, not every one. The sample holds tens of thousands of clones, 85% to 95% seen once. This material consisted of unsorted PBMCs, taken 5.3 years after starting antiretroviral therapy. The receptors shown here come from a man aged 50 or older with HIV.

CDR3 sequence (DNA): TGTGCCATCAGTGATGGCAGGTCTGGCACAGATACGCAGTATTTT. Amino acid sequence: CAISDGRSGTDTQYF. V is TRBV10-3 and J is TRBJ2-3; D unclear. V was cut by 3 bases and J by 1 base, with 11 bases left in between. The CDR3 contains 15 residues. From germline, CDR1 is ENHRY and CDR2 SYGVKD.

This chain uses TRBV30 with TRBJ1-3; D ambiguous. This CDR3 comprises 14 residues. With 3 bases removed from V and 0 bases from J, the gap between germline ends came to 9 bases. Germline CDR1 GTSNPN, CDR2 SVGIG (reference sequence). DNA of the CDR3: TGTGCCTGGAGAATGGGGAGCTCTGGAAACACCATATATTTT. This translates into CAWRMGSSGNTIYF.

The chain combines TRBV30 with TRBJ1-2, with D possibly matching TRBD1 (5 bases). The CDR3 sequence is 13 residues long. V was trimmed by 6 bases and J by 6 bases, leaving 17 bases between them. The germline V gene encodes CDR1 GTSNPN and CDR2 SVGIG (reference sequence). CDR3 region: CACNFGGGNGYTF. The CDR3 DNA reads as TGTGCCTGTAACTTCGGGGGAGGTAATGGCTACACCTTC.

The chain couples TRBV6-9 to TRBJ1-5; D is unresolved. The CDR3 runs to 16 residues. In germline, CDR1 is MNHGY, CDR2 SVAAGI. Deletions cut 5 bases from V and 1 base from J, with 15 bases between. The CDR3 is CASSEANPRSNQPQHF. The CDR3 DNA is TGTGCCAGCAGTGAAGCGAATCCGAGGAGCAATCAGCCCCAGCATTTT.

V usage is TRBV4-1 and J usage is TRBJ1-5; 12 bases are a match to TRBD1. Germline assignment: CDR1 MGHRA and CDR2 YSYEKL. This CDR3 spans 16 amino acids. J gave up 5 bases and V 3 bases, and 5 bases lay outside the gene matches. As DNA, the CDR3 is TGCGCCAGCAGCCACCCGGGACAGGGGGCGGATCAGCCCCAGCATTTT. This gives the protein CASSHPGQGADQPQHF.

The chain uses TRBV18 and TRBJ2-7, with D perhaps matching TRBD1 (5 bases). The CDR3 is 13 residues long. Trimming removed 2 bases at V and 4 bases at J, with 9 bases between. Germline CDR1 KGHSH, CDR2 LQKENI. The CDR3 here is CASSPDSDYEQYF. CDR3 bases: TGTGCCAGCTCACCAGACAGCGATTACGAGCAGTACTTC.

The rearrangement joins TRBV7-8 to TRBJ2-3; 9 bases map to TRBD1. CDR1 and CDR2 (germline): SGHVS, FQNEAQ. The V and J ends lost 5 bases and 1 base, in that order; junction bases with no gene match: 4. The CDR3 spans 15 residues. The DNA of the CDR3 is TGTGCCAGCAGCCCCCGACAGGGGGGCACAGATACGCAGTATTTT. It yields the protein CASSPRQGGTDTQYF.

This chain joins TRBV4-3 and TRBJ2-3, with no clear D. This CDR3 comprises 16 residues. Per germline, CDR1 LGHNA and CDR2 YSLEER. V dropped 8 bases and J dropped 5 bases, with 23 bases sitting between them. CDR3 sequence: CASLDRTRASEDTQYF. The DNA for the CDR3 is TGCGCCAGCCTTGACCGAACCCGGGCGAGTGAAGATACGCAGTATTTT.

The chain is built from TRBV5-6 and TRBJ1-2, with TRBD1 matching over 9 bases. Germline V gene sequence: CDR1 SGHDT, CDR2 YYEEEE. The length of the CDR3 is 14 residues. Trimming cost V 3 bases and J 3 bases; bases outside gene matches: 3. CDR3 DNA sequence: TGTGCCAGCAGCTCCCGGGACAGGGACTATGGCTACACCTTC. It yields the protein CASSSRDRDYGYTF. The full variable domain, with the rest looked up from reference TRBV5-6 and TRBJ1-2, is DAGVTQSPTHLIKTRGQQVTLRCSPKSGHDTVSWYQQALGQGPQFIFQYYEEEERQRGNFPDRFSGHQFPNYSSELNVNALLLGDSALYLCASSSRDRDYGYTFGSGTRLTVV.

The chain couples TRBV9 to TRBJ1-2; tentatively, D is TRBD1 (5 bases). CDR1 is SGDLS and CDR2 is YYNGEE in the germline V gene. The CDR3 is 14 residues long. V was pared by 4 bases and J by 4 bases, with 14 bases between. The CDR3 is CASSRDGDFYGYTF. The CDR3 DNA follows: TGTGCCAGCAGCCGGGACGGAGATTTCTATGGCTACACCTTC. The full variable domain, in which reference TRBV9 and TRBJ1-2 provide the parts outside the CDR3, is DSGVTQTPKHLITATGQRVTLRCSPRSGDLSVYWYQQSLDQGLQFLIQYYNGEERAKGNILERFSAQQFPDLHSELNLSSLELGDSALYFCASSRDGDFYGYTFGSGTRLTVV.

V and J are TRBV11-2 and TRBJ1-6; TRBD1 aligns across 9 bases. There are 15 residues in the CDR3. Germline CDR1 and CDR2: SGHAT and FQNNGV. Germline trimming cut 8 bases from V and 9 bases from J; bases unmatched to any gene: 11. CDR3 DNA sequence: TGTGCCAGCCGGGACAGGGAGAGGGGGTTTTCACCCCTCCACTTT. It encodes CASRDRERGFSPLHF. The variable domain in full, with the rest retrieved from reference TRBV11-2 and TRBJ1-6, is EAGVAQSPRYKIIEKRQSVAFWCNPISGHATLYWYQQILGQGPKLLIQFQNNGVVDDSQLPKDRFSAERLKGVDSTLKIQPAKLEDSAVYLCASRDRERGFSPLHFGNGTRLTVT.

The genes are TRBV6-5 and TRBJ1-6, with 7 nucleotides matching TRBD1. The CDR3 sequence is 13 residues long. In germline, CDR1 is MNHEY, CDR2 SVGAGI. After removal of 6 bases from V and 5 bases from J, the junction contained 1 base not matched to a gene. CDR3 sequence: CASSGQDNSPLHF. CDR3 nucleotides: TGTGCCAGCAGCGGACAGGATAATTCACCCCTCCACTTT.

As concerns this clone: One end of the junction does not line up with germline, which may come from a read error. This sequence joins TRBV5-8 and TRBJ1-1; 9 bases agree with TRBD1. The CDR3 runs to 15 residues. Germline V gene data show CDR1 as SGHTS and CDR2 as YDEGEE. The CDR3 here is CASSLDRGMNTEAFF. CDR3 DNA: TGCGCCAGCAGTTTGGACAGGGGTATGAACACTGAAGCTTTCTTT.

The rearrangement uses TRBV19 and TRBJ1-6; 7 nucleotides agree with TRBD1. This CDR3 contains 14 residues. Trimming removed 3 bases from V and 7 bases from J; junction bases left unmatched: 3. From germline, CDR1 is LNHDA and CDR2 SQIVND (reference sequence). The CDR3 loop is CASSIGTVNSPLHF. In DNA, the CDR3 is TGTGCCAGTAGTATTGGGACAGTAAATTCACCCCTCCACTTT.

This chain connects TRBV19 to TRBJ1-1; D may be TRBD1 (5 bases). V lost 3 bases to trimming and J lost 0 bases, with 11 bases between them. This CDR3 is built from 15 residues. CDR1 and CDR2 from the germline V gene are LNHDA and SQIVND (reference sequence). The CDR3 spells CASSMGGLLNTEAFF. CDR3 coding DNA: TGTGCCAGTAGTATGGGGGGACTTCTGAACACTGAAGCTTTCTTT.

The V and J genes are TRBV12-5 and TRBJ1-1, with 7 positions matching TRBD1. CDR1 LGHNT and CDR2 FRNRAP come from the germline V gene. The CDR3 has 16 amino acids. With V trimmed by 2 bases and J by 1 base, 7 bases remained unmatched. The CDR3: CASGLPRDRPNTEAFF. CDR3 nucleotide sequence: TGTGCTAGTGGTTTGCCCCGGGACAGACCGAACACTGAAGCTTTCTTT.